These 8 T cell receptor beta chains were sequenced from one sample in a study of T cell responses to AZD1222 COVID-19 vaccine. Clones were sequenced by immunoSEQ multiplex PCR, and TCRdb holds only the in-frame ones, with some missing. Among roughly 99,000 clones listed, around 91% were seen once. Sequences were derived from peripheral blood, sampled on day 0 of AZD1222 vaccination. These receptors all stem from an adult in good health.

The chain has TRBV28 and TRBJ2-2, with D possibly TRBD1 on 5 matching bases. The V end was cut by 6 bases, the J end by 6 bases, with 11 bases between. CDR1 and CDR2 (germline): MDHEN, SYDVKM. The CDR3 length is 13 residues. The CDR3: CASSLRAPGELFF. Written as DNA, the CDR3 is TGTGCCAGCAGCCTCAGGGCTCCCGGGGAGCTGTTTTTT.

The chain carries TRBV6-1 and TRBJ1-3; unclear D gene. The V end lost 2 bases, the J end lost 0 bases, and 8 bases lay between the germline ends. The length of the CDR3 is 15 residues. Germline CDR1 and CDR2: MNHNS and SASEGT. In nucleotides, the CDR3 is TGTGCCAGCAGTGAAAGAACGGACTCTGGAAACACCATATATTTT. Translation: CASSERTDSGNTIYF.

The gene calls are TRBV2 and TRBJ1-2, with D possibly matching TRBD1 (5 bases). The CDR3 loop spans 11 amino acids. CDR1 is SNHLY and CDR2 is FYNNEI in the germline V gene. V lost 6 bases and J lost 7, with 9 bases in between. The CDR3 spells CASRGLGGYTF. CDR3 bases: TGTGCCAGCAGGGGGCTAGGTGGCTACACCTTC.

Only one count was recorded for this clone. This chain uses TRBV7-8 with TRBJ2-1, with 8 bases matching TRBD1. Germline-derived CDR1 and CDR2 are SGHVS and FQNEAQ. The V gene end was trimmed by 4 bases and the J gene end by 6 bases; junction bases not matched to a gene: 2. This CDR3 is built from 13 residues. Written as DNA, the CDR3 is TGTGCCAGCAGCTGGGACAGGTCCAATGAGCAGTTCTTC. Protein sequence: CASSWDRSNEQFF.

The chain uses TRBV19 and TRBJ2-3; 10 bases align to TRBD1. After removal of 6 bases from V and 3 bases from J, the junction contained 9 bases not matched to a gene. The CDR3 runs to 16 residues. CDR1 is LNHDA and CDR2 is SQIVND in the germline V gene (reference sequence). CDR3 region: CASSHTPGQGTDTQYF. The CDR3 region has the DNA TGTGCCAGTAGCCACACCCCGGGACAGGGGACAGATACGCAGTATTTT.

The CDR3 sequence: CASSLGLRDEAFF. CDR3 nucleotides: TGTGCCAGCAGTTTAGGGCTCAGGGATGAAGCTTTCTTT. V usage is TRBV28 and J usage is TRBJ1-1; TRBD1 might be the D (5 bases). Germline V lookup: CDR1 MDHEN, CDR2 SYDVKM. The CDR3 runs 13 residues. V dropped 2 bases and J dropped 7 bases, with 11 bases sitting between them.

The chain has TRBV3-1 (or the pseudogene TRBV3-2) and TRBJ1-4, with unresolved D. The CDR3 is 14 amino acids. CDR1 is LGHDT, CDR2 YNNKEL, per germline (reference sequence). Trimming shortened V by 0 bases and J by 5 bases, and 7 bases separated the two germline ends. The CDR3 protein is CASSQEVSNEKLFF. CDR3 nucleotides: TGTGCCAGCAGCCAAGAGGTCAGCAATGAAAAACTGTTTTTT.

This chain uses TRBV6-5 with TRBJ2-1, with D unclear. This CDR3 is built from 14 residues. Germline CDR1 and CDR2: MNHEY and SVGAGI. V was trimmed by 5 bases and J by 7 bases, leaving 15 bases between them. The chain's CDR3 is CASSIRSLGNEQFF. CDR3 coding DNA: TGTGCCAGCAGTATACGGTCCCTTGGTAATGAGCAGTTCTTC.